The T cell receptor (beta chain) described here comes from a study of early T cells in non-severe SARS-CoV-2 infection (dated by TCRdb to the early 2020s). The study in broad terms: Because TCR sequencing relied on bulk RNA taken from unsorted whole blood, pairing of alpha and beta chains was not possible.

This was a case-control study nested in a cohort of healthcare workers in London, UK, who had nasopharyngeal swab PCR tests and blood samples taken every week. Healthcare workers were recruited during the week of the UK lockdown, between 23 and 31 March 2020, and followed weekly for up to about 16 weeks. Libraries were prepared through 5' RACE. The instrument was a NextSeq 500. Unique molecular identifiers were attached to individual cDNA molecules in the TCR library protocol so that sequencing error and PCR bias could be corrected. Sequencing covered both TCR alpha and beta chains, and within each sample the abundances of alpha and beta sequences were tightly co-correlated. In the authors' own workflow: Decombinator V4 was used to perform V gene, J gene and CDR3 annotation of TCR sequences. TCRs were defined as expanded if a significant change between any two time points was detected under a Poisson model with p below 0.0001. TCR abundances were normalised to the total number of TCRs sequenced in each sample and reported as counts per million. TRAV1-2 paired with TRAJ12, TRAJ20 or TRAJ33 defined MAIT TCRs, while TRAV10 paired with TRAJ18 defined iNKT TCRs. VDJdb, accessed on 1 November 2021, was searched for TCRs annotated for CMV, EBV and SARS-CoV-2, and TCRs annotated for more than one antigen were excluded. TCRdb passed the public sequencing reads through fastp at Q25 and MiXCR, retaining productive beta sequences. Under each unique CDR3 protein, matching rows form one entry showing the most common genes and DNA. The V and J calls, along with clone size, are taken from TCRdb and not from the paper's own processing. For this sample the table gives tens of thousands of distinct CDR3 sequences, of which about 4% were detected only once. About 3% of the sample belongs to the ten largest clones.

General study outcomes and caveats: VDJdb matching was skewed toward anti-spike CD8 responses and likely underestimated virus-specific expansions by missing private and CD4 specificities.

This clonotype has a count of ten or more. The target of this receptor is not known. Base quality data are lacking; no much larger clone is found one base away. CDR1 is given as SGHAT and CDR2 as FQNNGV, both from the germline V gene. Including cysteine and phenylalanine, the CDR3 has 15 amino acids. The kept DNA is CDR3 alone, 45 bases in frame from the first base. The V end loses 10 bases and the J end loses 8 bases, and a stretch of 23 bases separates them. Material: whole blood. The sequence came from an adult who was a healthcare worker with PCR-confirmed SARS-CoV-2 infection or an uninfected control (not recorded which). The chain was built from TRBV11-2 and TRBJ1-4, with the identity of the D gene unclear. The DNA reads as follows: TGTGCCACCCGAGGAGGGTCGGGTCTTCGGGAAAAACTGTTTTTT. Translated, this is CATRGGSGLREKLFF.